This T cell receptor (beta chain) was retrieved from a study of technical replicates of blood from four donors. The data were produced by immunoSEQ multiplex PCR, yet TCRdb's version contains in-frame clones alone and is incomplete. The sample records about 69,000 clones, over 70% being singletons. The CDR3 covers 16 residues. The junction had 9 bases not matched to a gene; V was cut back by 5 bases and J by 1 base. Germline CDR1 LNHDA, CDR2 SQIVND (reference sequence). This receptor was taken from a human donor in good health. Some clones in this sample may be carry-over from other donors' samples. Source material: PBMCs. The chain joins TRBV19 to TRBJ2-3; TRBD1 matches 7 bases. CDR3 nucleotide sequence: TGTGCCAGTAGTGCCACAGGGGTAAGGGGCACAGATACGCAGTATTTT. Its protein is CASSATGVRGTDTQYF.